This is a list of T cell receptor beta chains from one sample in a study of siplizumab effects on memory and regulatory T cells. Clones were read by immunoSEQ multiplex PCR, and TCRdb kept only the in-frame ones, dropping some. Found here are about 100,000 clones, over 90% of them singletons; the top ten hold approximately 0.67%. The sequenced sample consisted of Tregs sorted from blood. Receptors were obtained from a human donor in good health. Each CDR3 is given with its conserved first and last residue. The order of the fields is V gene, CDR3 protein.

v_call: TRBV19; cdr3_aa: CASSGTANEKLFF
v_call: TRBV15; cdr3_aa: CATSRLQGSYEQYF
v_call: TRBV5-4; cdr3_aa: CASSLYGGKTQYF
v_call: TRBV10-2; cdr3_aa: CASSELGYGYTF
v_call: TRBV5-1; cdr3_aa: CASRTGAPDTQYF
v_call: TRBV11-2; cdr3_aa: CASSLDFRQDPNTGELFF
v_call: TRBV6-6; cdr3_aa: CASSLAKNIQYF
v_call: TRBV6-1; cdr3_aa: CASSHQGSTEAFF
v_call: TRBV9; cdr3_aa: CASSVGGGGYTF
v_call: TRBV28; cdr3_aa: CASREIRGLTDTQYF
v_call: TRBV11-2; cdr3_aa: CASSLTPRDSEHF
v_call: TRBV7-3; cdr3_aa: CASSLGGEGYGYTF
v_call: TRBV5-1; cdr3_aa: CASSRTRGATNEKLFF
v_call: TRBV6-1; cdr3_aa: CASSEAGPNYGYTF
v_call: TRBV30; cdr3_aa: CAWSIAEYEQYF
v_call: TRBV7-9; cdr3_aa: CASSRRQTTDTQYF
v_call: TRBV9; cdr3_aa: CASSLTGNMVYTF
v_call: TRBV5-1; cdr3_aa: CASSLRWETGGFGYTF
v_call: TRBV5-8; cdr3_aa: CASSFQGAHGTEAFF
v_call: TRBV7-9; cdr3_aa: CASSVQGAHYGYTF
v_call: TRBV10-1; cdr3_aa: CASSDMGPNTGELFF
v_call: TRBV2; cdr3_aa: CASSETGGVYNSPLHF
v_call: TRBV6-1; cdr3_aa: CASSVDRDRVEKLFF
v_call: TRBV9; cdr3_aa: CASSRGTEETQYF
v_call: TRBV5-1; cdr3_aa: CASSLEGYSNQPQHF
v_call: TRBV21-1; cdr3_aa: CASSKERPGAGNTIYF